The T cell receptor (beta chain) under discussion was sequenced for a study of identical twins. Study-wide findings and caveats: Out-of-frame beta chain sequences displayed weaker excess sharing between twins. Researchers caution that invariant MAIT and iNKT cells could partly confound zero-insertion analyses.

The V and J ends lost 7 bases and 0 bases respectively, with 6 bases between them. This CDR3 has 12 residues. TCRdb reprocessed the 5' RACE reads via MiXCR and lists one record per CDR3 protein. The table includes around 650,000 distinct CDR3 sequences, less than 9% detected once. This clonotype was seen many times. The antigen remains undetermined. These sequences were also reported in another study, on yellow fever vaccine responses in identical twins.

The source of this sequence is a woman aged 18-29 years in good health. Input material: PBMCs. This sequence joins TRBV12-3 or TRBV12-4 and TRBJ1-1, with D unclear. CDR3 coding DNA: TGTGCCAGCACCGGCATGAACACTGAAGCTTTCTTT. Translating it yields CASTGMNTEAFF.